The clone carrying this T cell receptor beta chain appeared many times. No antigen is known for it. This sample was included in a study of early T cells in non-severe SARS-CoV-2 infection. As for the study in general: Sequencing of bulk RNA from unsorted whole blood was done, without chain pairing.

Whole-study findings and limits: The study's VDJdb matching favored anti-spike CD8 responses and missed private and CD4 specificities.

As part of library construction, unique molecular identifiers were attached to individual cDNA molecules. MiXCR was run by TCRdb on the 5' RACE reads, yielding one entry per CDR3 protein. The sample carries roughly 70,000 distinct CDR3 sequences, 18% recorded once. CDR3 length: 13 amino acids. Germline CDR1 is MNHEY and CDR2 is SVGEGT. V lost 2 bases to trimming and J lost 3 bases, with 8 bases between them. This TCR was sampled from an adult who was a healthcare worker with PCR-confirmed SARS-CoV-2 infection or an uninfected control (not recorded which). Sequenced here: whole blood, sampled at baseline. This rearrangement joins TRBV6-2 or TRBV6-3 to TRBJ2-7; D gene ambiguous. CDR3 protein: CASSYRRDYEQYF. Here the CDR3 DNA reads TGTGCCAGCAGTTACCGCAGAGACTACGAGCAGTACTTC.